These 8 T cell receptor beta chains share one sample of origin, sequenced in a study of cytomegalovirus exposure and HLA in healthy donors (dated by TCRdb to about 2017). The library was prepared using the immunoSEQ multiplex PCR assay. A mixture of 60 forward primers for TCR Vbeta segments and 13 reverse primers for TCR Jbeta segments was used in the multiplex PCR. Drawn from immuneACCESS, this table holds only the in-frame rearrangements with V and J called that TCRdb kept. Clones are partly lost; checked studies trace under half to an unresolved V gene and leave the rest unexplained. Within this sample are about 190,000 clones, with more than 80% of them counted one time only. Jointly, the top ten make up 2.6% of the sample. Sequenced material: PBMCs. The receptors originated from a woman between 45 and 60 years old in good health and CMV-seropositive.

V is TRBV19 and J is TRBJ1-2, with D possibly matching TRBD1 (5 bases). Per germline, CDR1 LNHDA and CDR2 SQIVND (reference sequence). V dropped 7 bases and J dropped 5 bases, with 14 bases sitting between them. The CDR3 is made up of 13 amino acids. For the CDR3, the DNA is TGTGCCAGTACCCTCGCCGGGGGATATGGCTACACCTTC. This encodes CASTLAGGYGYTF.

This chain joins TRBV28 and TRBJ1-5; 7 positions agree with TRBD1. Germline V gene lookup returns CDR1 MDHEN and CDR2 SYDVKM. V was pared by 6 bases and J by 0 bases, with 11 bases of the junction left unmatched. The CDR3 spans 17 residues. CDR3 nucleotides: TGTGCCAGCAGCCTACTTCGGGGACAGTTTAGCAATCAGCCCCAGCATTTT. This codes for CASSLLRGQFSNQPQHF.

The chain employs TRBV7-2 and TRBJ2-5, with TRBD1 identical over 10 bases. The CDR3 has 15 amino acids. V lost 7 bases to trimming and J lost 4 bases; unmatched junction nucleotides: 9. CDR1 is SGHTA and CDR2 is FQGNSA in the germline V gene. The CDR3 spells CASTRRTGGRETQYF. The CDR3, as DNA: TGTGCCAGCACCAGAAGGACAGGGGGTAGAGAGACCCAGTACTTC.

This clone has more than one count but fewer than ten. The chain joins TRBV5-1 to TRBJ2-2; 8 nucleotides agree with TRBD2. The CDR3 extends over 17 amino acids. V trimming: 1 base; J trimming: 0 bases; junction bases outside the gene matches: 5. The germline gives CDR1 SGHRS, CDR2 YFSETQ. CDR3 residues: CASSLMASGSNTGELFF. CDR3 nucleotides: TGCGCCAGCAGCTTGATGGCTAGCGGGTCGAACACCGGGGAGCTGTTTTTT.

This chain connects TRBV5-6 to TRBJ2-3; tentatively, D is TRBD1 (5 bases). V was pared by 0 bases and J by 6 bases, with 8 bases between. Per the germline V gene, CDR1 is SGHDT and CDR2 is YYEEEE. The length of the CDR3 is 13 residues. The CDR3 DNA reads as TGTGCCAGCAGCTTGGTGGCAGGGGATACGCAGTATTTT. The encoded protein is CASSLVAGDTQYF. The whole variable domain, remainder taken from reference TRBV5-6 and TRBJ2-3, is DAGVTQSPTHLIKTRGQQVTLRCSPKSGHDTVSWYQQALGQGPQFIFQYYEEEERQRGNFPDRFSGHQFPNYSSELNVNALLLGDSALYLCASSLVAGDTQYFGPGTRLTVL.

The chain recombines TRBV10-3 with TRBJ1-6; D may be TRBD1 (6 bases). The CDR3 is 13 amino acids. V gave up 10 bases and J gave up 8 bases, with 15 bases separating them. The germline V gene has CDR1 ENHRY and CDR2 SYGVKD. CDR3 nucleotide sequence: TGTGCCACCGCGGGGGCCGTCGATTCACCCCTCCACTTT. Translated, it gives CATAGAVDSPLHF.

J is TRBJ1-1 and V is TRBV28; weak D call: TRBD1 (5 bases). V lost 6 bases, J lost 9 bases, and 20 bases lay in between. CDR1 and CDR2 from the germline V gene are MDHEN and SYDVKM. The CDR3 loop spans 14 amino acids. CDR3 in amino acids: CASRPDAIRGKAFF. The CDR3 nucleotides read TGTGCCAGCAGACCCGACGCGATAAGGGGAAAAGCTTTCTTT.

The chain is built from TRBV6-4 and TRBJ2-3, with 9 bases identical to TRBD2. Unmatched junction bases numbered 6, after V lost 0 bases and J lost 2 bases. The CDR3 is made up of 17 amino acids. Germline CDR1 MRHNA, CDR2 SNTAGT. The CDR3 loop is CASSDSDRGGATDTQYF. CDR3 DNA: TGTGCCAGCAGTGACTCGGATCGCGGGGGGGCCACAGATACGCAGTATTTT.